Detailed here is one TCR beta chain. The sample is drawn from a study of CD8 T cells in Susac syndrome. Random hexamers were used to reverse transcribe an amount of about 0.45 to 1 ug RNA. Each CDR3 protein gets one entry after TCRdb re-called the immunoSEQ multiplex PCR reads with MiXCR. Of 150,000 or so distinct CDR3 sequences in the sample, about 91% were seen once. From germline, CDR1 is LNHDA and CDR2 SQIVND (reference sequence). The CDR3 has 19 residues. The V and J ends lost 4 bases and 2 bases, in that order; junction bases with no gene match: 12. The receptor was isolated from a human donor in good health. Specimen: CD4+ T cells from PBMCs. The V and J genes are TRBV19 and TRBJ2-6; 9 bases map to TRBD2. In DNA, the CDR3 is TGTGCCAGTAGTAAATTCGGGCCTAGCGGGGCCCCTGGGGCCAACGTCCTGACTTTC. Encoded protein: CASSKFGPSGAPGANVLTF. The full variable domain, rest sourced from reference TRBV19 and TRBJ2-6, is DGGITQSPKYLFRKEGQNVTLSCEQNLNHDAMYWYRQDPGQGLRLIYYSQIVNDFQKGDIAEGYSVSREKKESFPLTVTSAQKNPTAFYLCASSKFGPSGAPGANVLTFGAGSRLTVL.